The present entry profiles one T cell receptor (beta chain) with its context. What it recognizes is unknown. This sample was included in a study of T cell responses to AZD1222 COVID-19 vaccine. General study results and limits: Two AZD1222 administrations were followed by greater Spike-specific TCR breadth and depth. Repertoires were sampled only after the peak T cell response. The reported proportion of spike-specific TCRs targeting unmutated variant regions was nearly half.

The method was immunoSEQ multiplex PCR; TCRdb's version includes in-frame clones alone and lacks a portion of them. Of over 100,000 clones in the sample, around 93% were seen once. The ends were cut back, 2 bases at V and 5 bases at J, with 15 bases in the middle. Germline V gene data show CDR1 as GTSNPN and CDR2 as SVGIG (reference sequence). CDR3 length equals 14 residues. The chain links TRBV30 to TRBJ2-5; maybe TRBD2 (7 bases). The origin of this receptor is an adult in good health. Sequencing used peripheral blood, obtained on day 0 of AZD1222 vaccination. The CDR3 DNA reads as TGTGCCTGGAGTCTACAGGGAGGGTACGAGACCCAGTACTTC. It specifies CAWSLQGGYETQYF. Filled out from reference TRBV30 and TRBJ2-5, the complete variable domain reads SQTIHQWPATLVQPVGSPLSLECTVEGTSNPNLYWYRQAAGRGLQLLFYSVGIGQISSEVPQNLSASRPQDRQFILSSKKLLLSDSGFYLCAWSLQGGYETQYFGPGTRLLVL.